This TCR beta chain comes out of a study of blood T cell repertoires in COVID-19. Study-level background: T cells, B-cell-depleted T cells, or PBMCs provided the cDNA or gDNA that served as material.

Authors' methods: The assay estimated nucleated cells by amplifying reference gene primers. The protocol was immunoSEQ multiplex PCR, while the TCRdb copy is restricted to in-frame clones and leaves out a portion. Clone size and the V and J calls come from that table; the DNA yielded D and trimming. The profile shows more than 100,000 clones, 89% of them singletons. Sequences were obtained from peripheral blood. The clonotype comes from a woman aged 60-75 years with acute or convalescent COVID-19.

The DNA of the CDR3 is TGTGCCAGCAGTCAGGGCAAAGAAAAACTGTTTTTT. Protein product: CASSQGKEKLFF. The chain combines TRBV12-3 or TRBV12-4 with TRBJ1-4, with a weak D call TRBD1 (5 bases). The V gene lost 5 bases and the J gene lost 8 bases, with 9 bases spanning the gap. This CDR3 spans 12 amino acids.